These T cell receptor beta chains were read from a single sample in a study of cytomegalovirus exposure and HLA in healthy donors. Only in-frame clones appear in the TCRdb table, and some are missing; sequencing was by immunoSEQ multiplex PCR. The sample yields some 120,000 clones, over 65% seen once. Source material: PBMCs. The receptors originated from a woman in her thirties in good health and CMV-seronegative. The CDR3 runs from the conserved cysteine through the conserved F or W. A D gene is named only where the DNA matches it firmly. Not all rows give a size; the values are once, few, many and, for expanded clones, a class.

TRBJ2-2 | . | . | TRBV18 | TGTGCCAGCGCCGGACAGAGCGCCGGGGAGCTGTTTTTT | CASAGQSAGELFF
TRBJ2-5 | TRBD2 | . | TRBV4-1 | TGCGCCAGCAGCCTCGGACTAGCAGCGGAGACCCAGTACTTC | CASSLGLAAETQYF
TRBJ1-2 | . | . | TRBV12-5 | TGTGCTAGTGGTAAGAGGGCTACTAACTATGGCTACACCTTC | CASGKRATNYGYTF
TRBJ2-7 | TRBD1 | once | TRBV7-6 | TGTGCCAGCAGCTTAACCGACAGGGACGAGCAGTACTTC | CASSLTDRDEQYF
TRBJ1-1 | TRBD1 | . | TRBV27 | TGTGCCAGCAGTCCCAGAGGGACAGTCGAAGCTTTCTTT | CASSPRGTVEAFF
TRBJ2-7 | TRBD2 | . | TRBV29-1 | TGCAGCGTTAGCGGGGGGCTTTCCTACGAGCAGTACTTC | CSVSGGLSYEQYF
TRBJ1-6 | TRBD1 | . | TRBV6-1 | TGTGCCAGCACTCCTTCGGACAGGGCGGGTTCACCCCTCCACTTT | CASTPSDRAGSPLHF
TRBJ1-2 | . | . | TRBV27 | TGTGCCAGCAGACCCGGCGGGGGGTCCGCTGGCTACACCTTC | CASRPGGGSAGYTF
TRBJ2-7 | TRBD1 | . | TRBV6-6 | TGTGCCAGCACCTACGGGCAGGGGGAATACGAGCAGTACTTC | CASTYGQGEYEQYF
TRBJ1-1 | . | . | TRBV6-5 | TGTGCCAGCAGTTACTCTTCAGGGTATATGGCTTTCTTT | CASSYSSGYMAFF
TRBJ2-1 | . | . | TRBV5-1 | TGCGCCAGCAGCTCTAATTCGGGAGTGGACAATGAGCAGTTCTTC | CASSSNSGVDNEQFF
TRBJ2-1 | TRBD2 | . | TRBV6-5 | TGTGCCAGCAGCCCGGGGGGGGATGAGCAGTTCTTC | CASSPGGDEQFF
TRBJ2-7 | . | . | TRBV9 | TGTGCCAGCAGCTCGAACCCTGAGGAGCCCTACGAGCAGTACTTC | CASSSNPEEPYEQYF
TRBJ1-1 | . | . | TRBV27 | TGTGCCAGCAGTACAATTTTCGGACGGGAAAGGCGGAACACTGAAGCTTTCTTT | CASSTIFGRERRNTEAFF
TRBJ2-1 | TRBD2 | . | TRBV2 | TGTGCCAGCAAGACTAGCTCTTTCAATGAGCAGTTCTTC | CASKTSSFNEQFF
TRBJ2-5 | TRBD2 | . | TRBV19 | TGTGCCAGTAGTATGAAGCGGGGGGGCGTGGAGACCCAGTACTTC | CASSMKRGGVETQYF
TRBJ1-6 | TRBD1 | . | TRBV7-2 | TGTGCCAGCAGCGAGACCAGGGGGAATTCACCCCTCCACTTT | CASSETRGNSPLHF